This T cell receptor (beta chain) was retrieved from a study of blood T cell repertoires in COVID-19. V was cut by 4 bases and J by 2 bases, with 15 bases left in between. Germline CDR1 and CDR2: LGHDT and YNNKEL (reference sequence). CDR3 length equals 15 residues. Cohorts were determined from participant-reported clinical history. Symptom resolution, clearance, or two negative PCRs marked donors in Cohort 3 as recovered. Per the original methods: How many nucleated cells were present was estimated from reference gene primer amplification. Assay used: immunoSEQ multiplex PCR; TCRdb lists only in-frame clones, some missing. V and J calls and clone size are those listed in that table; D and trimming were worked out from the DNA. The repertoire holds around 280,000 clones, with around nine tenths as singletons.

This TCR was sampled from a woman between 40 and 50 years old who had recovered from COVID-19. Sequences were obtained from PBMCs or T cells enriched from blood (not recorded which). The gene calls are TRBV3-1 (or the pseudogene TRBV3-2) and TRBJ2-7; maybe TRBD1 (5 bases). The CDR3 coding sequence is TGTGCCAGCAGCCCCAGGGCGGCGCTGCCCTACGAGCAGTACTTC. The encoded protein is CASSPRAALPYEQYF.